A selection of T cell receptor beta chains follows, all from one sample in a study of cytomegalovirus exposure and HLA in healthy donors. Only in-frame clones appear in the TCRdb table, and some are missing; sequencing was by immunoSEQ multiplex PCR. This table holds about 210,000 clones, about 79% found once. The sequenced sample consisted of PBMCs. The receptors stem from a male donor in good health and CMV-seronegative. Both conserved end residues are part of each CDR3. Each record gives: J gene, V gene, clone size, D gene, CDR3 DNA, CDR3 protein. The D gene is left open where the match is weak. Size is stated for part of the rows, as once, few or many counts, or as a class when the clone is expanded.

>TRBJ2-7|TRBV4-1|once|TRBD1
TGCGCCAGCAGCCAAGGGGACAGGGCCGACTACGAGCAGTACTTC
CASSQGDRADYEQYF
>TRBJ2-5|TRBV28|NA|TRBD2
TGTGCCAGCAGTTCAATAGCGGGAGGGCCTGAGACCCAGTACTTC
CASSSIAGGPETQYF
>TRBJ2-5|TRBV28|NA|NA
TGTGCCAGCAGTCCCTCGTTGACAAGCCAGTACTTC
CASSPSLTSQYF
>TRBJ2-1|TRBV29-1|NA|TRBD2
TGCAGCTCCGTGGGGCTAGCGGGAGGGTTTTGGGGCAATGAGCAGTTCTTC
CSSVGLAGGFWGNEQFF
>TRBJ1-1|TRBV2|few|NA
TGTGCCAGCAGAGTGACCCCTAGCACTGAAGCTTTCTTT
CASRVTPSTEAFF
>TRBJ2-1|TRBV29-1|NA|NA
TGCAGCGTTGAAGATCGGAACTCCAGGGGCAGTTTTACGCGGAATGAGCAGTTCTTC
CSVEDRNSRGSFTRNEQFF
>TRBJ2-2|TRBV4-3|NA|NA
TGCGCCAGCAGCCAGACTCTACCGAACACCGGGGAGCTGTTTTTT
CASSQTLPNTGELFF
>TRBJ2-1|TRBV4-3|NA|NA
TGCGCCAGCAGCCAAGAAATCAGGTGGCCCTACAATGAGCAGTTCTTC
CASSQEIRWPYNEQFF
>TRBJ2-1|TRBV7-9|NA|TRBD1
TGTGCCAGCAGCTTACGGACAGGGGAAGTCCATGAGCAGTTCTTC
CASSLRTGEVHEQFF
>TRBJ1-2|TRBV27|NA|TRBD1
TGTGCCAGCAGCATACAGGGGGCCCATGGCTACACCTTC
CASSIQGAHGYTF
>TRBJ1-4|TRBV28|once|NA
TGTGCCAGCAGTTCCATGGACAGAGGACTGTTTTTT
CASSSMDRGLFF
>TRBJ1-2|TRBV6-1|NA|NA
TGTGCCAGCAGTGCAGGACTATTTGGCTATGGCTACACCTTC
CASSAGLFGYGYTF
>TRBJ2-3|TRBV7-3|NA|NA
TGTGCCAGCAGCCAAAAAGGACTTCTCACAGATACGCAGTATTTT
CASSQKGLLTDTQYF
>TRBJ1-2|TRBV18|NA|TRBD1
TGTGCCAGCTCACCAAAACAGGGGGACTATGGCTACACCTTC
CASSPKQGDYGYTF
>TRBJ2-3|TRBV7-2|NA|TRBD1
TGTGCCAGCGGGCGGACAGGGGCCACAGATACGCAGTATTTT
CASGRTGATDTQYF
>TRBJ1-5|TRBV19|few|NA
TGTGCCAGTAGTTTCAGACAGGTTGGCAATCAGCCCCAGCATTTT
CASSFRQVGNQPQHF
>TRBJ2-2|TRBV7-9|NA|NA
TGTGCCAGCACCACAGGAACACAGTCCAACACCGGGGAGCTGTTTTTT
CASTTGTQSNTGELFF
>TRBJ2-1|TRBV5-1|NA|TRBD1
TGCGCCAGCAGCACCCGACAGGGGCTATACAATGAGCAGTTCTTC
CASSTRQGLYNEQFF
>TRBJ2-5|TRBV9|NA|TRBD2
TGTGCCAGCAGCACCCGGGGGACTAGCGGGGTTCAAGAGACCCAGTACTTC
CASSTRGTSGVQETQYF
>TRBJ1-1|TRBV19|NA|TRBD1
TGTGCCAGTAGTTCGACAGGGTATACAGCTTTCTTT
CASSSTGYTAFF
>TRBJ1-2|TRBV7-9|NA|NA
TGTGCCAGCAGCTCCCTCGTGGACAGATATGGCTACACCTTC
CASSSLVDRYGYTF
>TRBJ1-1|TRBV7-6|NA|NA
TGTGCCAGCAGCTTGAGGGGAGGGACTGAAGCTTTCTTT
CASSLRGGTEAFF
>TRBJ2-7|TRBV5-1|few|NA
TGCGCCAGCAACTTGGGAGACTACGAGCAGTACTTC
CASNLGDYEQYF
>TRBJ2-1|TRBV28|NA|NA
TGTGCCAGCAGTTTCGGGGCCTACAATGAGCAGTTCTTC
CASSFGAYNEQFF
>TRBJ1-6|TRBV6-5|few|TRBD1
TGTGCCAGCAGTTACGATTTTGACAGGGTTAATTCACCCCTCCACTTT
CASSYDFDRVNSPLHF